This record looks at one TCR beta chain sequence and its context. Data came from immunoSEQ multiplex PCR; TCRdb stores just in-frame clones and leaves some out. The sample includes 65,000 to 80,000 clones, roughly 94% of them seen just once. This specimen belongs to a study of cytomegalovirus exposure and HLA in healthy donors. The specimen was PBMCs. The TCR comes from a woman under 30 in good health and CMV-seropositive.

CDR3 bases: TGTGCCAGCAGAACAGGTTACGAGCAGTACTTC. Its translation: CASRTGYEQYF. The J gene is TRBJ2-7, the V gene TRBV6-5; perhaps TRBD1 as D (5 bases). Per the germline V gene, CDR1 is MNHEY and CDR2 is SVGAGI. This CDR3 region has 11 residues. Trimming removed 6 bases from V and 4 bases from J, with 7 bases in between.